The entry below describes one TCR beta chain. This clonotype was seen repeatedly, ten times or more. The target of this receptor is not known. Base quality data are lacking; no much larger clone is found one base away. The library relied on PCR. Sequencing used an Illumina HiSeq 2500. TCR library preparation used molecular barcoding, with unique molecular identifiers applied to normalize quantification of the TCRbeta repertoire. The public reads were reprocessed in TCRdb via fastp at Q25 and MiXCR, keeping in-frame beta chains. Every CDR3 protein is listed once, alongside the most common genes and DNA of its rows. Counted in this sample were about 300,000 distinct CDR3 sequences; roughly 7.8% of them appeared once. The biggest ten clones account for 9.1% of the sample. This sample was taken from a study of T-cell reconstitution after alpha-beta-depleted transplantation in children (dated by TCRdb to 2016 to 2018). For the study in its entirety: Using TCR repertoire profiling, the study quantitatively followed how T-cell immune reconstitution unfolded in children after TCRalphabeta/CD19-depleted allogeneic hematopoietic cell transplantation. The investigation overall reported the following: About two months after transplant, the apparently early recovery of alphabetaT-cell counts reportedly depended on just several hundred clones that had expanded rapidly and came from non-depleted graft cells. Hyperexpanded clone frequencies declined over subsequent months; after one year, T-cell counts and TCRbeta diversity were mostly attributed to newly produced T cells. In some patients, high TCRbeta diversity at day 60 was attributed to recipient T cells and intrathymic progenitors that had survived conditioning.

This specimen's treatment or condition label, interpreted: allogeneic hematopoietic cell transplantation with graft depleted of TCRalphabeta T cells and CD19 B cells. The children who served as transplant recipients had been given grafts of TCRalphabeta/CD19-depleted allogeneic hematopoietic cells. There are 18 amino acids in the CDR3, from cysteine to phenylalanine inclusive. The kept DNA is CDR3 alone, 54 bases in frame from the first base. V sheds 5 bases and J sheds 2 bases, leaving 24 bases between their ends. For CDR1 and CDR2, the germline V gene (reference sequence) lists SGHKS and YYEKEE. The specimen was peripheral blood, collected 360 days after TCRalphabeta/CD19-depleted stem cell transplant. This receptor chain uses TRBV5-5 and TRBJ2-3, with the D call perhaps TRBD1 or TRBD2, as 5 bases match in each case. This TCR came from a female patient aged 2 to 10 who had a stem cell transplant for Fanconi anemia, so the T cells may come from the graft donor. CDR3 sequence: CASRPRDLPSSITDTQYF. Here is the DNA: TGTGCCAGCAGGCCCCGGGACCTGCCGTCTTCAATCACAGATACGCAGTATTTT.